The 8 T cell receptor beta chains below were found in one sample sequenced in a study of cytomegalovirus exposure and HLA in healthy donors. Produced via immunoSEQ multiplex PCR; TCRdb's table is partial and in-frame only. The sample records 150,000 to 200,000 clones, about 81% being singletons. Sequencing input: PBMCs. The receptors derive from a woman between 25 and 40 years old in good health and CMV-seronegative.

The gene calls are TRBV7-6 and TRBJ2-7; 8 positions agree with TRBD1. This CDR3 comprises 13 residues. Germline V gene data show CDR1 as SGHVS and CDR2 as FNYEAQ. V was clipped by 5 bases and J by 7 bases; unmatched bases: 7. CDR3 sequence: CASSPGQGREQYF. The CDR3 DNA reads TGTGCCAGCAGCCCAGGACAGGGCCGGGAGCAGTACTTC. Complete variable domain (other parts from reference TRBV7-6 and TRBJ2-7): GAGVSQSPRYKVTKRGQDVALRCDPISGHVSLYWYRQALGQGPEFLTYFNYEAQQDKSGLPNDRFSAERPEGSISTLTIQRTEQRDSAMYRCASSPGQGREQYFGPGTRLTVT.

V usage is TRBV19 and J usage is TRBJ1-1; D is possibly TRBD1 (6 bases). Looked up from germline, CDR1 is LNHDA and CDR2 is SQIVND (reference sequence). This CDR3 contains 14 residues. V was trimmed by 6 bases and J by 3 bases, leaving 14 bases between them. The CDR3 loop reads CASRYREGDTEAFF. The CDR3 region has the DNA TGTGCCAGTAGATACAGGGAGGGGGACACTGAAGCTTTCTTT. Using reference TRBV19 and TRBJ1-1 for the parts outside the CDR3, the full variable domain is DGGITQSPKYLFRKEGQNVTLSCEQNLNHDAMYWYRQDPGQGLRLIYYSQIVNDFQKGDIAEGYSVSREKKESFPLTVTSAQKNPTAFYLCASRYREGDTEAFFGQGTRLTVV.

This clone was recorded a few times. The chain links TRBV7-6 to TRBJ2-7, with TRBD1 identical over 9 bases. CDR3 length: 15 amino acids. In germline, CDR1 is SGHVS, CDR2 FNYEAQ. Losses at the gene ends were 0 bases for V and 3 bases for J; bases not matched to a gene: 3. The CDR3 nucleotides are TGTGCCAGCAGCTTAGCGGGGGGACAGGGCTACGAGCAGTACTTC. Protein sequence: CASSLAGGQGYEQYF.

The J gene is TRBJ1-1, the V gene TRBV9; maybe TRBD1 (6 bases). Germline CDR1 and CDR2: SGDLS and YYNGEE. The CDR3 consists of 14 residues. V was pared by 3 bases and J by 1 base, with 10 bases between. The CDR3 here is CASSATTGNTEAFF. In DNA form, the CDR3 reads TGTGCCAGCAGCGCCACGACAGGGAACACTGAAGCTTTCTTT. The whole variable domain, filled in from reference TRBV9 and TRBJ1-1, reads DSGVTQTPKHLITATGQRVTLRCSPRSGDLSVYWYQQSLDQGLQFLIQYYNGEERAKGNILERFSAQQFPDLHSELNLSSLELGDSALYFCASSATTGNTEAFFGQGTRLTVV.

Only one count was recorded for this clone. The CDR3 loop reads CAWSHRSGLANEKLFF. DNA for the CDR3: TGTGCCTGGAGTCACCGGAGCGGTCTGGCTAATGAAAAACTGTTTTTT. This chain links TRBV30 with TRBJ1-4; D gene unclear. V lost 2 bases to trimming and J lost 3 bases, with 16 bases between them. Per germline, CDR1 GTSNPN and CDR2 SVGIG (reference sequence). CDR3 size: 16 residues.

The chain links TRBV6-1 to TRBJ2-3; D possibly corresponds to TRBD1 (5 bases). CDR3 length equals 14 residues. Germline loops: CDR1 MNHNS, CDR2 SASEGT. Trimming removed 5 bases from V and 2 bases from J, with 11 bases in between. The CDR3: CASSFGQLTDTQYF. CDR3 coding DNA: TGTGCCAGCAGTTTTGGACAACTCACAGATACGCAGTATTTT.

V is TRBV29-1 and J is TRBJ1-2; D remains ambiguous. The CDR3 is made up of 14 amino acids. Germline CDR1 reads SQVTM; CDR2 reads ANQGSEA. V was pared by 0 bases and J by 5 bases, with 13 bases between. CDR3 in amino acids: CSVEEYEGLYGYTF. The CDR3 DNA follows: TGCAGCGTTGAAGAGTATGAGGGATTGTATGGCTACACCTTC.

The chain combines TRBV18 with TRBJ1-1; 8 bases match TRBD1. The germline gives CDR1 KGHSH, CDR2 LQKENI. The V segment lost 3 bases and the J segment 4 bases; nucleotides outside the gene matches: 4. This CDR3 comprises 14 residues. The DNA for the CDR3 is TGTGCCAGCTCACCTTACACAGGGGGCACTGAAGCTTTCTTT. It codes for CASSPYTGGTEAFF.